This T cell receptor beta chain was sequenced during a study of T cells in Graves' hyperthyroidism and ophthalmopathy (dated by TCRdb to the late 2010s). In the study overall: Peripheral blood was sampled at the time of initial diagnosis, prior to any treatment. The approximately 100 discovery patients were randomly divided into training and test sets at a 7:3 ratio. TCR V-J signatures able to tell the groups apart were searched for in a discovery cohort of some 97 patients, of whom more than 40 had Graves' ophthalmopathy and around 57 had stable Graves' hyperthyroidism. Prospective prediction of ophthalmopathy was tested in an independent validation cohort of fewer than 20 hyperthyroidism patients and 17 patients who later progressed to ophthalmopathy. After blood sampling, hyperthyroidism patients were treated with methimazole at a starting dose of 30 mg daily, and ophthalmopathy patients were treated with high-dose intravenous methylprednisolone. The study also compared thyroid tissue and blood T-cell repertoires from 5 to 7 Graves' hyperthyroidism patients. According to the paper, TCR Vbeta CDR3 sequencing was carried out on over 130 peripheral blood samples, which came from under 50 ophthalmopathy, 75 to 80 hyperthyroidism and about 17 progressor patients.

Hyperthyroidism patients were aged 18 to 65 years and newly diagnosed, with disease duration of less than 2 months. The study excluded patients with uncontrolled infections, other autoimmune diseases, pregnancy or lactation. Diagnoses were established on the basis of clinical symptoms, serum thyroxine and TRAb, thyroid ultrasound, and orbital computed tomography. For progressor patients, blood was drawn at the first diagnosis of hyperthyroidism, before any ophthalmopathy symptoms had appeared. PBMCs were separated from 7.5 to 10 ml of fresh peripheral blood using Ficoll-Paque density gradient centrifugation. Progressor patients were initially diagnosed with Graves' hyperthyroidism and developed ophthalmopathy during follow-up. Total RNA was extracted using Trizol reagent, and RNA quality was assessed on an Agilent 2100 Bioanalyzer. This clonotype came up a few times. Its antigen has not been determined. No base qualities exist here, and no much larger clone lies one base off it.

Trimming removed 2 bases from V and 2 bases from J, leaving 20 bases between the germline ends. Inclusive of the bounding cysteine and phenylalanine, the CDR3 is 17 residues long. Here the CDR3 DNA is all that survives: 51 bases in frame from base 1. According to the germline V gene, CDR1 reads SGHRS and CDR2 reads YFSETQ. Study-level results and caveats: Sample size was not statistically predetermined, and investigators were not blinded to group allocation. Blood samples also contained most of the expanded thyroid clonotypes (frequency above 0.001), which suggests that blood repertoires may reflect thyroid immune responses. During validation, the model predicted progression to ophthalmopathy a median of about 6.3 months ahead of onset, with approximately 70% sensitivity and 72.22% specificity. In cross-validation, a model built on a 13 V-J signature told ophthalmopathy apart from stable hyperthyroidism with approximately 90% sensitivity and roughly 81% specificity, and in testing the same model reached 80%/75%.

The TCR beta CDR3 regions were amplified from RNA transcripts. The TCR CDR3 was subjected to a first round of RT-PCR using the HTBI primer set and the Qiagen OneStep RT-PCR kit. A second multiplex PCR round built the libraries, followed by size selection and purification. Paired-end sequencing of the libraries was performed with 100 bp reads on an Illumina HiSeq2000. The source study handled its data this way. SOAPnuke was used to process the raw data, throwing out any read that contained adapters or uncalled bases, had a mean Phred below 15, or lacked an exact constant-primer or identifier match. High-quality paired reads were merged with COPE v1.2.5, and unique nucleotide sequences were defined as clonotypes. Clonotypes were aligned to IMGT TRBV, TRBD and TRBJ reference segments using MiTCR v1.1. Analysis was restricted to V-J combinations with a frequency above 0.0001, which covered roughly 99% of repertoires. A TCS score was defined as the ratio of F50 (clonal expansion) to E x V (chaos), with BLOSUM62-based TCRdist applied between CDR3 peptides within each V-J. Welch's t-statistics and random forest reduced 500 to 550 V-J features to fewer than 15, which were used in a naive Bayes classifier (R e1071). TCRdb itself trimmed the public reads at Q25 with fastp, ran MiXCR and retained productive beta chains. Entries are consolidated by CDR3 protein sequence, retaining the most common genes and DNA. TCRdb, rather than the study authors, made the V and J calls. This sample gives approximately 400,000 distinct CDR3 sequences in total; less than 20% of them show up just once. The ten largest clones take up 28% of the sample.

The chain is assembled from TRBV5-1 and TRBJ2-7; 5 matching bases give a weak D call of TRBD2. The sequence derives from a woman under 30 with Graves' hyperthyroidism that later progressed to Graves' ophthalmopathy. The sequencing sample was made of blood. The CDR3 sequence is CASSLYRGKGLPYEQYF. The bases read TGCGCCAGCAGCTTATATCGAGGGAAGGGTCTCCCCTACGAGCAGTACTTC.